This record covers a single T cell receptor (beta chain). Its cognate antigen is unknown. The V gene's germline CDR1 is SGHVS and CDR2 FNYEAQ. The junction had 17 bases not matched to a gene; V was cut back by 1 base and J by 0 bases. CDR3 length: 21 amino acids. This sample stems from a study of T cells in Graves' hyperthyroidism and ophthalmopathy. General study findings and limits: Ophthalmopathy was separated from stable hyperthyroidism by a 13 V-J model.

Not enrolled were patients with uncontrolled infection, other autoimmune disease, pregnancy or lactation. The PBMCs studied were ones that came from about 10 ml fresh peripheral blood. RNA transcripts were the template for amplifying TCR beta CDR3 regions. The HTBI primer set was used in a first-round RT-PCR of the TCR CDR3. TCRdb independently ran MiXCR on the multiplex PCR reads; one entry per CDR3 protein. The table shows 480,000 or so distinct CDR3 sequences, with approximately 15% occurring only once. This clonotype was sampled from a woman between 18 and 29 years old with Graves' hyperthyroidism. The sequencing sample was made of blood. This sequence joins TRBV7-6 and TRBJ2-1; 8 bases match TRBD2. The CDR3 sequence: CASSLGVSGLGHSLSYNEQFF. The CDR3 bases are TGTGCCAGCAGCTTAGGGGTGTCGGGACTAGGGCATTCTCTCTCCTACAATGAGCAGTTCTTC. The variable domain in full, completed from reference TRBV7-6 and TRBJ2-1, reads GAGVSQSPRYKVTKRGQDVALRCDPISGHVSLYWYRQALGQGPEFLTYFNYEAQQDKSGLPNDRFSAERPEGSISTLTIQRTEQRDSAMYRCASSLGVSGLGHSLSYNEQFFGPGTRLTVL.